A selection of T cell receptor beta chains follows, all from one sample in a study of blood T cell repertoires in COVID-19. Some clones are missing from TCRdb's copy, which holds only in-frame ones; the method was immunoSEQ multiplex PCR. The sample holds about 330,000 clones, over 75% seen once. The sequencing input was PBMCs or T cells enriched from blood (not recorded which). These receptors all stem from a man younger than 45 who had recovered from COVID-19. Each CDR3 is given with its conserved first and last residue. D genes are given only for firm matches. Clone size, where shown, is once, few, many, or a class for clones that have expanded.

-,TRBD1,TRBJ1-2,11,TRBV9,CASRTGGGYTF,TGTGCCAGCAGAACAGGGGGCGGCTACACCTTC
-,-,TRBJ2-7,14,TRBV15,CATSRVGSSYEQYF,TGTGCCACCAGCAGAGTTGGCAGCTCCTACGAGCAGTACTTC
-,TRBD1,TRBJ2-2,14,TRBV5-1,CASSWTGMGGELFF,TGCGCCAGCAGCTGGACAGGGATGGGCGGGGAGCTGTTTTTT
-,-,TRBJ1-4,13,TRBV24-1,CATNSGQDEKLFF,TGTGCCACCAACAGCGGGCAGGATGAAAAACTGTTTTTT
-,TRBD2,TRBJ2-3,15,TRBV5-6,CASSSGTSGTDTQYF,TGTGCCAGCAGCTCCGGGACTAGCGGCACAGATACGCAGTATTTT
-,TRBD1,TRBJ1-1,15,TRBV4-1,CASSQRQGVNTEAFF,TGCGCCAGCAGCCAAAGGCAGGGGGTGAACACTGAAGCTTTCTTT
-,-,TRBJ1-6,21,TRBV21-1,CASSKACPTSQWQVYNSPLHF,TGTGCCAGCAGCAAAGCCTGCCCAACGTCACAGTGGCAAGTCTATAATTCACCCCTCCACTTT
-,-,TRBJ2-4,14,TRBV29-1,CSGLRGGAKNIQYF,TGCAGCGGCCTCCGCGGCGGAGCCAAAAACATTCAGTACTTC
-,TRBD1,TRBJ1-4,14,TRBV5-1,CASSLGQGGEKLFF,TGCGCCAGCAGCTTGGGACAGGGCGGTGAAAAACTGTTTTTT
few,TRBD1,TRBJ1-1,15,TRBV19,CASSMGATGHTEAFF,TGTGCCAGTAGTATGGGGGCGACAGGGCACACTGAAGCTTTCTTT
-,-,TRBJ1-6,15,TRBV5-1,CASSRQSSGNSPLHF,TGCGCCAGCAGCCGACAGTCGAGTGGTAATTCACCCCTCCACTTT
-,-,TRBJ1-4,14,TRBV2,CASMNRVANEKLFF,TGTGCCAGCATGAACAGGGTTGCTAATGAAAAACTGTTTTTT
-,-,TRBJ2-7,16,TRBV6-5,CASSSGRGARTYEQYF,TGTGCCAGCAGTTCGGGACGGGGGGCGAGGACCTACGAGCAGTACTTC
-,-,TRBJ1-2,13,TRBV14,CASSGQINYGYTF,TGTGCCAGCAGCGGACAGATAAACTATGGCTACACCTTC
-,TRBD2,TRBJ2-3,16,TRBV27,CASRVTLAGTTDTQYF,TGTGCCAGCAGGGTGACACTAGCGGGGACCACAGATACGCAGTATTTT
few,-,TRBJ1-4,14,TRBV10-3,CAISGGTTNEKLFF,TGTGCCATCAGTGGCGGGACAACTAATGAAAAACTGTTTTTT
-,-,TRBJ1-1,14,TRBV28,CASSLTPPQGPAFF,TGTGCCAGCAGTTTAACTCCCCCACAGGGCCCAGCTTTCTTT
-,TRBD1,TRBJ2-7,13,TRBV15,CATSRGQTYEQYF,TGTGCCACCAGCAGGGGACAGACCTACGAGCAGTACTTC
-,TRBD2,TRBJ2-3,15,TRBV6-4,CASSPRAGGPDTQYF,TGTGCCAGCAGCCCCCGGGCGGGGGGGCCAGATACGCAGTATTTT
-,-,TRBJ2-1,16,TRBV5-4,CASSGGDSYSYNEQFF,TGTGCCAGCAGCGGAGGGGACAGCTACTCCTACAATGAGCAGTTCTTC
-,TRBD1,TRBJ2-3,15,TRBV15,CATSTRDRGTDTQYF,TGTGCCACCAGCACCAGGGACAGGGGCACAGATACGCAGTATTTT
-,-,TRBJ1-5,15,TRBV6-1,CASSEARIGNQPQHF,TGTGCCAGCAGTGAAGCGCGGATTGGCAATCAGCCCCAGCATTTT
few,-,TRBJ1-2,14,TRBV5-1,CASSLQGGFYGYTF,TGCGCCAGCAGCTTACAAGGCGGATTCTATGGCTACACCTTC
-,TRBD1,TRBJ2-7,15,TRBV7-2,CASSLGQGHFYEQYF,TGTGCCAGCAGCTTAGGACAGGGCCACTTCTACGAGCAGTACTTC
-,TRBD1,TRBJ1-1,14,TRBV19,CASSMGQVNTEAFF,TGTGCCAGTAGTATGGGACAGGTGAACACTGAAGCTTTCTTT
-,-,TRBJ2-7,15,TRBV2,CASSVSQGSSYEQYF,TGTGCCAGCAGTGTCTCGCAGGGGTCCTCCTACGAGCAGTACTTC
-,-,TRBJ2-7,14,TRBV15,CATSSLGAVHEQYF,TGTGCCACCAGCAGCCTGGGGGCGGTGCACGAGCAGTACTTC
-,TRBD1,TRBJ2-5,15,TRBV28,CASSPHDRGLETQYF,TGTGCCAGCAGTCCACACGACAGGGGGCTGGAGACCCAGTACTTC
few,-,TRBJ2-1,12,TRBV7-9,CASSPSGGEQFF,TGTGCCAGCAGCCCCAGTGGAGGTGAGCAGTTCTTC
-,TRBD1,TRBJ1-4,16,TRBV13,CASSAPDRGANEKLFF,TGTGCCAGCAGCGCACCCGACAGGGGGGCTAATGAAAAACTGTTTTTT
-,-,TRBJ1-1,13,TRBV11-2,CASSLPKLRPMFF,TGTGCCAGCAGCTTACCGAAACTGCGGCCGATGTTCTTT
-,-,TRBJ1-5,14,TRBV3-1/TRBV3-2,CASSPRQVKQPQHF,TGTGCCAGCAGCCCCCGACAGGTCAAACAGCCCCAGCATTTT
-,-,TRBJ2-1,12,TRBV9,CASSVPGYEQFF,TGTGCCAGCAGCGTTCCAGGCTATGAGCAGTTCTTC
once,-,TRBJ2-3,17,TRBV9,CASSVAGGTPSTDTQYF,TGTGCCAGCAGCGTAGCAGGGGGGACTCCTAGCACAGATACGCAGTATTTT
-,TRBD2,TRBJ2-2,19,TRBV7-8,CASSRPTSGGHTNTGELFF,TGTGCCAGCAGCCGACCGACTAGCGGGGGGCATACGAACACCGGGGAGCTGTTTTTT
few,-,TRBJ2-5,14,TRBV5-4,CASSEGERRKTQYF,TGTGCCAGCAGCGAAGGTGAGCGTCGAAAGACCCAGTACTTC
-,-,TRBJ1-1,12,TRBV28,CASRRFNTEAFF,TGTGCCAGCAGGAGATTTAACACTGAAGCTTTCTTT
-,TRBD1,TRBJ2-7,16,TRBV28,CASSFIRGQGTYEQYF,TGTGCCAGCAGTTTTATCCGGGGACAGGGGACCTACGAGCAGTACTTC
-,-,TRBJ1-4,14,TRBV19,CASSNRARNEKLFF,TGTGCCAGCTCGAACAGGGCTAGGAATGAAAAACTGTTTTTT
-,-,TRBJ1-6,14,TRBV19,CASSIAGMDSPLHF,TGTGCCAGTAGTATAGCGGGAATGGATTCACCCCTCCACTTT
-,-,TRBJ1-5,16,TRBV7-9,CASSPTTGYSNQPQHF,TGTGCCAGCAGCCCGACGACAGGTTATAGCAATCAGCCCCAGCATTTT
-,-,TRBJ1-1,15,TRBV19,CASSIMGSLNTEAFF,TGTGCCAGTAGTATAATGGGCAGTCTGAACACTGAAGCTTTCTTT
-,-,TRBJ2-7,13,TRBV24-1,CATSDFTRSEQYF,TGTGCCACCAGTGATTTTACGCGTTCCGAGCAGTACTTC
-,-,TRBJ2-7,11,TRBV5-8,CASREAYEQYF,TGTGCCAGCAGGGAGGCCTACGAGCAGTACTTC
-,TRBD2,TRBJ2-5,15,TRBV27,CASSLRGGGVETQYF,TGTGCCAGCAGTTTACGGGGCGGGGGGGTAGAGACCCAGTACTTC
-,-,TRBJ1-5,15,TRBV30,CAWPSLSISRGPQHF,TGTGCCTGGCCGTCCCTATCAATCAGCCGGGGGCCCCAGCATTTT
-,TRBD1,TRBJ1-3,14,TRBV6-5,CASMTGATGNTIYF,TGTGCCAGCATGACAGGGGCGACGGGAAACACCATATATTTT
-,TRBD1,TRBJ2-7,16,TRBV18,CASSPKAGQGAREQYF,TGTGCCAGCTCACCCAAGGCGGGACAGGGGGCGCGCGAGCAGTACTTC
-,TRBD1,TRBJ2-5,18,TRBV18,CASSPRFRDSRSRETQYF,TGTGCCAGCTCACCCCGATTCCGGGACAGCCGGTCTCGGGAGACCCAGTACTTC
-,TRBD2,TRBJ2-1,15,TRBV7-8,CASSLVGGVIDEQFF,TGTGCCAGCAGCTTAGTTGGGGGGGTGATCGATGAGCAGTTCTTC
-,TRBD1,TRBJ1-1,14,TRBV3-1/TRBV3-2,CASSWTGANTEAFF,TGTGCCAGCAGCTGGACAGGGGCGAACACTGAAGCTTTCTTT
once,TRBD2,TRBJ2-7,14,TRBV5-1,CASSPSSGGYEQYF,TGCGCCAGCAGCCCCTCAAGCGGGGGCTACGAGCAGTACTTC
-,-,TRBJ2-3,13,TRBV15,CATSRDISDTQYF,TGTGCCACCAGCAGAGATATCTCAGATACGCAGTATTTT
-,TRBD2,TRBJ2-1,16,TRBV3-1/TRBV3-2,CASSQDGPGTSYEQFF,TGTGCCAGCAGCCAAGATGGGCCCGGGACTAGCTATGAGCAGTTCTTC